What follows are 9 T cell receptor beta chains derived from one specimen sequenced in a study of identical twins. TCRdb analysed the 5' RACE reads with MiXCR anew, one entry per CDR3 protein. The data contain some 300,000 distinct CDR3 sequences, 10% to 15% of them singletons. The sample also formed part of further work on yellow fever vaccine responses in identical twins.

Sequenced: CD8+ T cells sorted from blood. Receptors were obtained from a woman under 30 in good health.

This clonotype was seen once. The chain carries TRBV25-1 and TRBJ2-5; the D is unclear. Trimming took 3 bases from V and 4 from J, leaving 9 bases between them. Germline loops: CDR1 MGHDK, CDR2 SYGVNS. The CDR3 runs 13 residues. The CDR3 nucleotides are TGTGCCAGCAGTGATTTCTTAGGAGAGACCCAGTACTTC. Amino acid sequence: CASSDFLGETQYF.

The chain links TRBV6-1 to TRBJ2-7; 7 positions agree with TRBD2. Germline CDR1 reads MNHNS; CDR2 reads SASEGT. V lost 8 bases and J lost 0; bases outside the gene matches: 7. CDR3 size: 14 residues. DNA of the CDR3: TGTGCCAGCGGGGTGGGCGGGAGCTCCTACGAGCAGTACGTC. Translation gives CASGVGGSSYEQYV.

This clonotype showed up many times. The chain couples TRBV6-1 to TRBJ2-7; no clear D gene. V shed 1 base and J shed 3 bases, with 13 bases lying between them. There are 15 residues in the CDR3. Germline V gene data show CDR1 as MNHNS and CDR2 as SASEGT. The CDR3 sequence: CASSEEIAASYEQYF. The CDR3 DNA sequence: TGTGCCAGCAGTGAAGAGATTGCAGCCAGCTACGAGCAGTACTTC.

The chain uses TRBV24-1 and TRBJ2-3; 10 bases fit TRBD2. This CDR3 comprises 17 residues. V dropped 1 base and J dropped 2; count of bases not matched to a gene: 5. Germline V gene data show CDR1 as KGHDR and CDR2 as SFDVKD. CDR3 loop: CATSDLGLAGDTDTQYF. The CDR3 DNA follows: TGTGCCACCAGTGATTTAGGCCTAGCGGGAGACACAGATACGCAGTATTTT.

This clonotype was observed a few times. In DNA, the CDR3 is TGCGCCAGCAGCCCCGACGGTGAGCAGTTCTTC. This gives the protein CASSPDGEQFF. The chain links TRBV5-1 to TRBJ2-1; D is undetermined. In germline, CDR1 is SGHRS, CDR2 YFSETQ. CDR3 length equals 11 residues. V shed 4 bases and J shed 9 bases, with 8 bases lying between them.

This clonotype was seen a few times. This rearrangement joins TRBV12-3 or TRBV12-4 to TRBJ2-1, with 8 bases that match TRBD2. J gave up 3 bases and V 3 bases, and 4 bases lay outside the gene matches. CDR3 length equals 15 residues. Here the CDR3 reads CASSLNAGGYNEQFF. The CDR3 DNA sequence: TGTGCCAGCAGTTTGAACGCGGGAGGCTACAATGAGCAGTTCTTC.

The chain links TRBV20-1 to TRBJ2-2; TRBD2 matches at 8 bases. With V trimmed by 0 bases and J by 6 bases, 9 bases remained unmatched. The CDR3 contains 16 residues. From germline, CDR1 is DFQATT and CDR2 SNEGSKA (reference sequence). The CDR3 region is CSARDFGSGKAGELFF. The CDR3 nucleotides are TGCAGTGCTAGAGATTTCGGTAGCGGGAAGGCCGGGGAGCTGTTTTTT.

CDR3 nucleotide sequence: TGTGCCAGCAGCCCGGACAACTCTGGAAACACCATATATTTT. It encodes CASSPDNSGNTIYF. The V gene is TRBV11-1, the J gene TRBJ1-3; D is perhaps TRBD1 (5 bases). The CDR3 spans 14 residues. V lost 5 bases to trimming and J lost 0 bases, with 8 bases between them. Per the germline V gene, CDR1 is SGHAT and CDR2 is FQDESV (reference sequence).

The sample holds a few counts of this clonotype. This chain's CDR3 is CATSRASTDTQYF. The CDR3 DNA reads as TGTGCCACCAGCAGAGCTAGCACAGATACGCAGTATTTT. The chain uses TRBV15 and TRBJ2-3; unclear D gene. Germline-derived CDR1 and CDR2 are LNHNV and YYDKDF (reference sequence). The CDR3 totals 13 residues. Between the trimmed V and J ends, which lost 1 base and 0 bases, there was a span of 2 bases.